This TCR beta chain was identified in a study of technical replicates of blood from a few donors. Clones were sequenced by immunoSEQ multiplex PCR, and TCRdb holds only the in-frame ones, with some missing. In the table there are about 60,000 clones, approximately 87% of which are singletons. The clonotype originates from a human donor in good health. Some clones in this sample may be carry-over from other donors' samples. Material: PBMCs.

In DNA form, the CDR3 reads TGTGCCAGCAGCGCCGCGGGACTAGCGTGGGAGACCCAGTACTTC. Residues: CASSAAGLAWETQYF. The chain joins TRBV9 to TRBJ2-5; 10 nucleotides align to TRBD2. Germline CDR1 and CDR2: SGDLS and YYNGEE. The CDR3 loop spans 15 amino acids. V shed 3 bases and J 5 bases; nucleotides not matched to a gene: 7. The variable domain in full, completed from reference TRBV9 and TRBJ2-5, reads DSGVTQTPKHLITATGQRVTLRCSPRSGDLSVYWYQQSLDQGLQFLIQYYNGEERAKGNILERFSAQQFPDLHSELNLSSLELGDSALYFCASSAAGLAWETQYFGPGTRLLVL.